This T cell receptor (beta chain) appears in the sequencing data of a study of post-analysis software for immune sequencing data. Whole-study context: Courses of disease covered relapsing-remitting, secondary progressive and progressive-relapsing multiple sclerosis.

Deletions cut 1 base from V and 7 bases from J, with 11 bases between. This CDR3 region has 12 residues. The germline V gene has CDR1 DFQATT and CDR2 SNEGSKA (reference sequence). Study results and limitations: Five or six TRBV segments, TRBV5-6, TRBV5-1 and TRBV20-1 among them, were found more frequent in patients than controls. Samples from one preparation batch, clustered by F measure, grouped strongly together.

Unique molecular identifiers featured in each of the TCR beta cDNA libraries. The source material, about 0.9 to 10 million T cells, gave rise to roughly 500,000 cDNA molecules. Each CDR3 protein gets one entry after TCRdb re-called the PCR reads with MiXCR. The table includes more than 500,000 distinct CDR3 sequences, less than 40% detected once. This clonotype was counted only a few times. The antigen remains undetermined. This receptor was obtained from a girl aged 2 to 17 with multiple sclerosis. This chain uses TRBV20-1 with TRBJ2-7, with D possibly being TRBD1 or TRBD2 (5 bases each). Sequenced: blood. As DNA, the CDR3 is TGCAGTGCTAGAGCGGGGCCCGTTGAGCAGTACTTC. It is translated as CSARAGPVEQYF.